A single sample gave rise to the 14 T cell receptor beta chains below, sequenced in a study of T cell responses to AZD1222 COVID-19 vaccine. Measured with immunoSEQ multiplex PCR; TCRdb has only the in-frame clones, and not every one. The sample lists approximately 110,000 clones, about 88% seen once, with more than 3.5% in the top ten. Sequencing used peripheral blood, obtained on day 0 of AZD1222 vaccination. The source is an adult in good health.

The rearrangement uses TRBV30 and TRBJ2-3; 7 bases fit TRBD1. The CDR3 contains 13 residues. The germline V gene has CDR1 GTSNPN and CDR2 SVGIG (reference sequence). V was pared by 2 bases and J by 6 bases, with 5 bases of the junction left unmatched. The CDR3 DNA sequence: TGTGCCTGGAGTCGACAGGGTCCCGATACGCAGTATTTT. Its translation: CAWSRQGPDTQYF.

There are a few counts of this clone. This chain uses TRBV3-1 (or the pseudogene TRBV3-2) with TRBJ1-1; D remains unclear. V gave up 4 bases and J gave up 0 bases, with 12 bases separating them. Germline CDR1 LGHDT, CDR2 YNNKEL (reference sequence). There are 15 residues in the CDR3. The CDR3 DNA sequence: TGTGCCAGCAGCCCCTCGCCGGGATTGAACACTGAAGCTTTCTTT. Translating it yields CASSPSPGLNTEAFF.

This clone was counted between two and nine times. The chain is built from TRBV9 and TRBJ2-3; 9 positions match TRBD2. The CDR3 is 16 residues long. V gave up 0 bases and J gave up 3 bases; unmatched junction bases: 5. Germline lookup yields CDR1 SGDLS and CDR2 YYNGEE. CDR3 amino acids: CASSVGGRARTDTQYF. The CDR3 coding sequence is TGTGCCAGCAGCGTAGGCGGGAGGGCCAGAACAGATACGCAGTATTTT.

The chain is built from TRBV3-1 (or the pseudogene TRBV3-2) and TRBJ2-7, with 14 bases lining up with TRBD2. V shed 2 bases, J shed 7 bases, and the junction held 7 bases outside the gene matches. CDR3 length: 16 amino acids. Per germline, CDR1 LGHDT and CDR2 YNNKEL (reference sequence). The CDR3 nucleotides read TGTGCCAGCAGCCAACTCCGACTAGCGGGAGGGAATGAGCAGTACTTC. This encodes CASSQLRLAGGNEQYF.

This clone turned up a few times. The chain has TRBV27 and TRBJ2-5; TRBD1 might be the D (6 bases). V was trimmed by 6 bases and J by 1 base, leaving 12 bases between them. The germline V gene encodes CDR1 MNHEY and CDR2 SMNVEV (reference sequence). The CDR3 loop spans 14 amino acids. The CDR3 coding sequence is TGTGCCAGCAGAGTCTCAGGGGCCCAAGAGACCCAGTACTTC. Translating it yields CASRVSGAQETQYF.

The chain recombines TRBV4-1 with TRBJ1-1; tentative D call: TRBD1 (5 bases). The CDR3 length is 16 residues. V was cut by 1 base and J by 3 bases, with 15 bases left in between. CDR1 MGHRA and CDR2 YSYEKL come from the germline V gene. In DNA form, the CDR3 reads TGCGCCAGCAGCCAAGCAGCGGGGGTGGAGTACACTGAAGCTTTCTTT. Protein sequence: CASSQAAGVEYTEAFF.

CDR3 sequence (DNA): TGTGCCAGCAGAACCAGGAGGAGTGGTGAAAAACTGTTTTTT. Encoded protein: CASRTRRSGEKLFF. V usage is TRBV2 and J usage is TRBJ1-4, with unresolved D. Per germline, CDR1 SNHLY and CDR2 FYNNEI. The CDR3 contains 14 residues. Trimming pared 6 bases from V and 7 bases from J, leaving 15 bases between.

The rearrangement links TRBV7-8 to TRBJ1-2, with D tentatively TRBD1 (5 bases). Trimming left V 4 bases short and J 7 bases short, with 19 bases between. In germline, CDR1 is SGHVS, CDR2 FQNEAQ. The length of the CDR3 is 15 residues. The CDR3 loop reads CASSSGGEGGLGYTF. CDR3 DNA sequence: TGTGCCAGCAGCTCCGGGGGGGAAGGCGGACTTGGCTACACCTTC.

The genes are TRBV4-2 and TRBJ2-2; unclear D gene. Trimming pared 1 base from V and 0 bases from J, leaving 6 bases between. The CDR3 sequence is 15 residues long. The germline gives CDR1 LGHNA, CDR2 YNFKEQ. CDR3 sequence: CASSQARSNTGELFF. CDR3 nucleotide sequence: TGTGCCAGCAGCCAAGCGCGGTCGAACACCGGGGAGCTGTTTTTT.

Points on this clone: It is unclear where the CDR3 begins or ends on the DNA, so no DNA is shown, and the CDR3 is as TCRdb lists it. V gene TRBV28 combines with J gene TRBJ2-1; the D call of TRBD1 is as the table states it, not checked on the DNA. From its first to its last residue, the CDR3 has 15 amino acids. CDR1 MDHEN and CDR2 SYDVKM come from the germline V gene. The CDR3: CASSSLDKFYNEQFF.

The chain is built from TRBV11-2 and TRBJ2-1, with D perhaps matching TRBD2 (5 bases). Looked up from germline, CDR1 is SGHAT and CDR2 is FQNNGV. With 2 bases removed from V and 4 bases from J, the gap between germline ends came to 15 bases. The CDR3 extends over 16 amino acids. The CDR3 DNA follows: TGTGCCAGCAGCTTATCCCACGCCAGCGGATACAATGAGCAGTTCTTC. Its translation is CASSLSHASGYNEQFF.

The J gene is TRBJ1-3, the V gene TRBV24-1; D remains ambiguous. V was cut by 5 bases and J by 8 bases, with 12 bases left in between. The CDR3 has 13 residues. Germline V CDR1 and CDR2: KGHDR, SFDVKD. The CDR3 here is CATSGGSSHTIYF. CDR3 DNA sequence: TGTGCCACCAGTGGCGGCTCCAGTCACACCATATATTTT.

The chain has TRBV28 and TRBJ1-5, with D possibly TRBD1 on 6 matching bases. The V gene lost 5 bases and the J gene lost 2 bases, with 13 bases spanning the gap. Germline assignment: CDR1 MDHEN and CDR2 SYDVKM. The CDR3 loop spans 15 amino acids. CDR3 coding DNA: TGTGCCAGCAGTCCGGGGGGCTATCGCAATCAGCCCCAGCATTTT. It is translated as CASSPGGYRNQPQHF.

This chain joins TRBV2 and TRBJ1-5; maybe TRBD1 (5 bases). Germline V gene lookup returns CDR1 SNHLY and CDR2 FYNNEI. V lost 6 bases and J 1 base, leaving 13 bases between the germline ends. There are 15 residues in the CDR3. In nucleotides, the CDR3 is TGTGCCAGCAGCGCTAGGACACAAAGCAATCAGCCCCAGCATTTT. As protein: CASSARTQSNQPQHF.